These T cell receptor beta chains were read from a single sample in a study of CD8 T cells in ankylosing spondylitis. TCRdb redid the calling of the 5' RACE reads with MiXCR, one entry per CDR3 protein. The table records around 490,000 distinct CDR3 sequences, approximately 5.3% of them present only once. Sequences were obtained from blood, either unsorted or a sorted T cell fraction (not recorded which). The origin of the receptors is a male donor with ankylosing spondylitis. Both conserved end residues are trimmed from each CDR3.

>TRBJ2-1|TRBV10-3
AISDVGDEQF
>TRBJ2-7|TRBV11-2
ASSVGSSSYEQY
>TRBJ2-5|TRBV12-3/TRBV12-4
ASSSGTGAPETQY
>TRBJ2-2|TRBV5-1
ASSFQGVDTGELF
>TRBJ2-7|TRBV6-4
ASSDSICIQDEQY
>TRBJ2-2|TRBV7-3
ASSPGLAGRNTGELF
>TRBJ2-3|TRBV5-1
ASSHGRVTDTQY
>TRBJ2-1|TRBV5-1
ASSFFTSGPYNEQF
>TRBJ1-5|TRBV10-3
AISENFQPQH
>TRBJ1-1|TRBV5-1
ASSLALFFGGTNTEAF
>TRBJ2-3|TRBV4-3
ASSQELRGGTDTQY
>TRBJ2-3|TRBV6-1
ASSDRDRTDTQY
>TRBJ2-1|TRBV5-1
ASSIRAGLTGNEQF
>TRBJ2-7|TRBV21-1
ASIGQGMGEQY
>TRBJ2-1|TRBV7-2
ASSPAGGGFYNEQF
>TRBJ2-2|TRBV5-1
ASSLYLGDTGELF
>TRBJ1-2|TRBV12-3/TRBV12-4
ASRAGTYNYGYT
>TRBJ2-6|TRBV4-3
ASSQDFRTESGGANVLT
>TRBJ1-1|TRBV5-1
ASSTGTLNTEAF
>TRBJ1-3|TRBV5-1
ASSTGLGNTIY
>TRBJ2-5|TRBV29-1
SVVHGVQETQY
>TRBJ1-2|TRBV15
ATSRGSFLGYGYT
>TRBJ2-1|TRBV11-2
ASSLVVRGSTFYNEQF
>TRBJ1-5|TRBV7-2
ASSLGGRRSNQPQH
>TRBJ2-1|TRBV5-4
ASSEDVLSSYNEQF
>TRBJ1-5|TRBV18
ASSLTPTGGGQPQH
>TRBJ1-5|TRBV28
ASSLGDRFRSSNQPQH
>TRBJ2-3|TRBV20-1
SVKDRNTDTQY
>TRBJ2-1|TRBV18
ASSPPGGYSYNEQF
>TRBJ2-5|TRBV29-1
SVEGRASRETQY
>TRBJ2-7|TRBV20-1
SARQSSYEQY
>TRBJ2-5|TRBV4-3
ASSQWIAGRGETQY
>TRBJ2-5|TRBV20-1
SAREQGRGETQY
>TRBJ2-7|TRBV13
ASSLERVAYEQY
>TRBJ2-2|TRBV9
ASSVGNGELF
>TRBJ2-7|TRBV20-1
SASTLPSYEQY
>TRBJ2-1|TRBV11-2
ASSLDHGGNEQF
>TRBJ2-5|TRBV7-9
ASSPRGDEETQY
>TRBJ2-6|TRBV12-3/TRBV12-4
ASSLLGLPLERRANVLT